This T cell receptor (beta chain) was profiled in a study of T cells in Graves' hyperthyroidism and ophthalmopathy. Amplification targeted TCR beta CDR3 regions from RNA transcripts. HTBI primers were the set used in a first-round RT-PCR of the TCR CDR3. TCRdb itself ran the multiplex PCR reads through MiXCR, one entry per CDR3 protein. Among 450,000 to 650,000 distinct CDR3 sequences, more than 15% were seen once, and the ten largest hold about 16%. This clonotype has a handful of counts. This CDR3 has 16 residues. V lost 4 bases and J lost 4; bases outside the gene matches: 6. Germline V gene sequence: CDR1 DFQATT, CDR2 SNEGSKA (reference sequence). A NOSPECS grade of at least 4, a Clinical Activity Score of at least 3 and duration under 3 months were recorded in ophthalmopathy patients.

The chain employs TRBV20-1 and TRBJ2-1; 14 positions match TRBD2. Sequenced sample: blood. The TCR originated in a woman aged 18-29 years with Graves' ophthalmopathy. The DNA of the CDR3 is TGCAGTGCTAAACGACTAGCGGGAGGGCCATACAATGAGCAGTTCTTC. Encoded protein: CSAKRLAGGPYNEQFF.